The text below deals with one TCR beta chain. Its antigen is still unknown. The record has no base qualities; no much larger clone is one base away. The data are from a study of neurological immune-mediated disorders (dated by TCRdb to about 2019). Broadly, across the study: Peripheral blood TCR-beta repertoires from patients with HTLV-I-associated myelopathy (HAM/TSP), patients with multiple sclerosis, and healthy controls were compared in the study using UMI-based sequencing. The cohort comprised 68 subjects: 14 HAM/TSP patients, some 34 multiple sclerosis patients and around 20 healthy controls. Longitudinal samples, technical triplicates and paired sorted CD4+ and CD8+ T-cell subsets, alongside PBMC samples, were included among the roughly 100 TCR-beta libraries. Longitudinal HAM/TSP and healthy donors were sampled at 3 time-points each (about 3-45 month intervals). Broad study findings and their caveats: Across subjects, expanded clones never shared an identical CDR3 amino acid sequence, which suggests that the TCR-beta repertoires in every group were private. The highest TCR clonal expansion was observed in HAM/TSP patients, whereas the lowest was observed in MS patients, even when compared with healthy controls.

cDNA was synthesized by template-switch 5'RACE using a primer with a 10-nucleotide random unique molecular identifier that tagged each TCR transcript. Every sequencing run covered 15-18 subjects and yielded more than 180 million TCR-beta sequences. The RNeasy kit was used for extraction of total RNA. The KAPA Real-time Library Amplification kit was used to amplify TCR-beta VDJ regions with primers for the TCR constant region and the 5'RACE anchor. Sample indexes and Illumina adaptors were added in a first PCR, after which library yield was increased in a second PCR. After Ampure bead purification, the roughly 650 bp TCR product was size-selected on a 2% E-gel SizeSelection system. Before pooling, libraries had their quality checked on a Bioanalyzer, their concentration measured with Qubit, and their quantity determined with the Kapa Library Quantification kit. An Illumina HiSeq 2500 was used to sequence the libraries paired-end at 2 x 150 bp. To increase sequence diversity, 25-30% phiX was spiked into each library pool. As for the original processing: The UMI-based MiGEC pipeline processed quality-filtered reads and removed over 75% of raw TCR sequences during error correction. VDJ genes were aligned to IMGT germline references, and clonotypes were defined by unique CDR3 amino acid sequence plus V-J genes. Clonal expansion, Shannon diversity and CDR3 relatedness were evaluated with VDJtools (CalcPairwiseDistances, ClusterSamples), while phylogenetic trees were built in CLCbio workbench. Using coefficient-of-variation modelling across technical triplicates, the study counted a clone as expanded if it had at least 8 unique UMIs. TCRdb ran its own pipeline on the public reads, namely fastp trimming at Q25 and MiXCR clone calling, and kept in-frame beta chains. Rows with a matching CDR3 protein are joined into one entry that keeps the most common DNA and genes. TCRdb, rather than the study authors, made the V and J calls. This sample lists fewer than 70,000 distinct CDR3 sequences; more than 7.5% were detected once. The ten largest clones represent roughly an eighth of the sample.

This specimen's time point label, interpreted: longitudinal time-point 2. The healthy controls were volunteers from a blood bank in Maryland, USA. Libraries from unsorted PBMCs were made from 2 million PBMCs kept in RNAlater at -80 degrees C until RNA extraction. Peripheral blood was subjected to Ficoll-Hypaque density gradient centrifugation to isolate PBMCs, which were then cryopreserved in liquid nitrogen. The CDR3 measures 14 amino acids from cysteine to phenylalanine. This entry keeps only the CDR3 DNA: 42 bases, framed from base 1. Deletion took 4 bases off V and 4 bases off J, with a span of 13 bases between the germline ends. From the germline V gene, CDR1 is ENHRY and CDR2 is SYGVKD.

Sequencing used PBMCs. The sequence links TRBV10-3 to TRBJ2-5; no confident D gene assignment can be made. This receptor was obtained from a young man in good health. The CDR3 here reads CAISGIGRGETQYF. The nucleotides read TGTGCCATCAGTGGTATAGGGCGAGGAGAGACCCAGTACTTC.